This TCR beta chain was observed in a study of blood T cell repertoires in COVID-19. As for the study in general: Researchers got acute and convalescent COVID-19 samples from the United States, Italy and Spain. T cells, B-cell-depleted T cells, or PBMCs supplied cDNA or gDNA.

As processed by the authors: Quantification of nucleated cells was approximated via reference gene primer amplification. Here immunoSEQ multiplex PCR was the method, and the copy in TCRdb shows in-frame clones only, minus some. The DNA was the basis for D and trimming; V, J and clone size are from that table. The sample yields around 250,000 clones, about nine tenths seen once. The germline V gene encodes CDR1 SGHKS and CDR2 YYEKEE (reference sequence). V shed 0 bases and J shed 4 bases, with 14 bases lying between them. The CDR3 loop spans 15 amino acids. The clonotype originates from a man younger than 40 who had recovered from COVID-19. Sequenced material: peripheral blood. The chain links TRBV5-5 to TRBJ2-7; no reliable D call. CDR3 nucleotide sequence: TGTGCCAGCAGCTTGGCCCCTCTACCCCAATACGAGCAGTACTTC. This codes for CASSLAPLPQYEQYF. Full variable domain (remainder filled in from reference TRBV5-5 and TRBJ2-7): DAGVTQSPTHLIKTRGQQVTLRCSPISGHKSVSWYQQVLGQGPQFIFQYYEKEERGRGNFPDRFSARQFPNYSSELNVNALLLGDSALYLCASSLAPLPQYEQYFGPGTRLTVT.